The T cell receptor (beta chain) under discussion was sequenced for a study of PD-L1 blockade in urothelial cancer (dated by TCRdb to about 2017). With respect to the entire study: Every patient began therapy in 2014 and was given atezolizumab 1,200 mg intravenously every 3 weeks. Twenty-five of 29 patients were identified as males with urothelial cancer of bladder origin, and a prior smoking history was reported by 18 of 29 patients. Patients had an ECOG performance status of 0 or 1 and had received between 0 and 3 prior chemotherapy regimens. Blood samples were analyzed 3 weeks after the start of treatment (second dose) and 6 weeks after the start of treatment. Blood samples gave median yields of about 150,000 T cells and 80,000 to 90,000 unique TCRs, along with a median clonality of around 0.075. The study, an exploratory multi-omic analysis, examined somatic, immune and clinical correlates of response to PD-L1 blockade with atezolizumab in urothelial cancer. Pretreatment tumor samples, along with matched peripheral blood collected serially before and after atezolizumab treatment, underwent TCR sequencing. Progression-free survival longer than 6 months counted as durable clinical benefit, and TCR features were additionally tested against both progression-free and overall survival. In the same patients who had TCR sequencing, pretreatment tumors also underwent whole exome sequencing and RNA sequencing. Durable clinical benefit was achieved by nine patients but not by the remaining 20. Pretreatment blood TCR-seq was available for twenty-nine patients, at least one posttreatment blood collection was obtained for around 25 patients, and tumor TCR-seq was available for around 25 patients. Points the paper makes about the study in general: Patients with durable benefit showed greater expansion of tumor-associated TCR clones in peripheral blood 3 weeks after starting treatment (n ≈ 23, p = 0.022). Improved progression-free and overall survival was found to be associated with pretreatment peripheral blood TCR clonality below the median. Because the sample size was small (n ≈ 29) and many exploratory analyses were performed, the results are intended to be hypothesis-generating.

There are 16 amino acids in the CDR3, from cysteine to phenylalanine inclusive. Only CDR3 DNA is held: 48 bases, read in frame from base 1. Based on the germline V gene (reference sequence), the CDR1 and CDR2 sequences are SEHNR and FQNEAQ. Clipping removes 5 bases from V and 4 bases from J, with 5 as the unmatched junction base count. The sample's time point label, decoded: pretreatment peripheral blood. A cohort of about 27 patients with locally advanced or metastatic urothelial carcinoma, treated at Memorial Sloan Kettering on a trial protocol, was included. Peripheral blood mononuclear cells were collected from each patient pretreatment and during treatment, giving between 1 and 8 total time points per patient. The Qiagen DNeasy Blood extraction kit was used to purify genomic DNA from total PBMCs and tumor samples. PBMCs were collected pretreatment and during treatment, and were isolated and stored as previously described.

This clone was counted between two and nine times. Its antigen is still unknown. Per-nucleotide qualities are absent, and no much larger clonotype sits a single base away. Synthetic TCR analog templates were spiked into each PCR to estimate absolute template abundance from read counts. The immunoSEQ assay was used to amplify TCRbeta CDR3 regions from genomic DNA with bias-controlled V and J gene primers. Sequencing of rearranged TCRbeta segments was done at approximately 20X coverage. Regarding the original processing steps: Sequencing errors were corrected by clustering, and CDR3s were annotated against IMGT so that V, D and J genes could be assigned. Downstream analyses used only productive TCRbeta rearrangements and left out out-of-frame or stop-codon sequences. To compute clonality, Shannon entropy was normalized by the log of the number of unique productive sequences and then subtracted from one. Fisher's exact test with Benjamini-Hochberg correction, using a cutoff of adjusted p below 0.01, was how clones that differed between time points or between blood and tumor were identified. TCRdb provides this immuneACCESS table in a form limited to in-frame rearrangements. Some clones are lacking; in checked studies, under half of them reflect an unresolved V gene, and why the rest are absent is not known. V and J calls plus clone size are reproduced from that table; the DNA served to infer D and trimming. The sample has 95,000 to 100,000 clones on record, 87% of them singletons. Jointly, the top ten make up approximately 2% of the sample.

The sequence was collected from a man aged 55 to 70 with urothelial cancer. The rearranged chain carries TRBV7-9 and TRBJ2-4, with 13 central nucleotides matching TRBD2. This specimen consisted of PBMCs, obtained around atezolizumab (anti-PD-L1) treatment. The CDR3 protein sequence reads: CASSPTSGRAKNIQYF. The nucleotide sequence reads as follows: TGTGCCAGCAGCCCAACTAGCGGGAGGGCAAAAAACATTCAGTACTTC.